A selection of T cell receptor beta chains follows, all from one sample in a study of blood T cell repertoires in COVID-19. Produced via immunoSEQ multiplex PCR; TCRdb's table is partial and in-frame only. The sample has around 120,000 clones, approximately 84% seen once. Sequencing was done on a sample of peripheral blood. These receptors all stem from a man between 65 and 85 years old with acute or convalescent COVID-19. The CDR3 runs from the conserved cysteine through the conserved F or W. The D gene is left open where the match is weak. Clone size is shown for a subset of rows, as once, few, many or a class of expanded clone.

14	TRBV5-1	TRBD1	-	TRBJ1-6	TGCGCCAGCAGCCGCTGGGACAGCAATTCACCCCTCCACTTT	CASSRWDSNSPLHF
17	TRBV4-1	TRBD1	-	TRBJ1-4	TGCGCCAGCAGCCAAGTGGACAGGGTGGCAACTAATGAAAAACTGTTTTTT	CASSQVDRVATNEKLFF
14	TRBV5-1	-	few	TRBJ2-3	TGCGCCAGCAGCATACGGGGAATCACAGATACGCAGTATTTT	CASSIRGITDTQYF
14	TRBV5-7	TRBD1	-	TRBJ2-7	TGTGCCAGCAGCAGGACAGGGGGATGCTACGAGCAGTACTTC	CASSRTGGCYEQYF
14	TRBV6-5	TRBD1	-	TRBJ1-2	TGTGCCAGCACTAACAGGGGGCCTAACTATGGCTACACCTTC	CASTNRGPNYGYTF
13	TRBV18	-	-	TRBJ1-2	TGTGCCAGCTCACCACCGTCCCGGGATGGCTACACCTTC	CASSPPSRDGYTF
16	TRBV7-2	-	-	TRBJ2-1	TGTGCCAGCAGCTTAGCGGGGGCGGGGGTGCCCAATGAGCAGTTCTTC	CASSLAGAGVPNEQFF
11	TRBV2	-	-	TRBJ1-4	TGTGCCAGCAGTGGAGAGGAAAAACTGTTTTTT	CASSGEEKLFF
12	TRBV2	-	-	TRBJ2-7	TGTGCCAGCAGAGTTGACAGCCACGAGCAGTACTTC	CASRVDSHEQYF
14	TRBV7-2	-	-	TRBJ1-2	TGTGCCAGCAGCTTAAGACGGGGGACCTATGGCTACACCTTC	CASSLRRGTYGYTF
14	TRBV6-5	TRBD1	-	TRBJ2-4	TGTGCCAGCACCCGGGACAGGGTCGAAAACATTCAGTACTTC	CASTRDRVENIQYF
12	TRBV3-1/TRBV3-2	-	-	TRBJ1-1	TGTGCCAGCAGCCAAGGACAGGCTGAAGCTTTCTTT	CASSQGQAEAFF
14	TRBV10-3	TRBD2	-	TRBJ2-1	TGTGCCACCTTACTAGCGGGGGGTAAAAATGAGCAGTTCTTC	CATLLAGGKNEQFF
13	TRBV7-9	-	once	TRBJ1-2	TGTGCCAGCAGCTTAGGGACTCCCGCCGGCTACACCTTC	CASSLGTPAGYTF
15	TRBV5-1	TRBD2	-	TRBJ2-3	TGCGCCAGCACCTCCCTAGCGGGCGGCACAGATACGCAGTATTTT	CASTSLAGGTDTQYF